The rows below give T cell receptor beta chains drawn from one sample of a study of blood T cell repertoires in COVID-19. TCRdb's table, derived via immunoSEQ multiplex PCR, lists solely in-frame clones and lacks some. The data hold roughly 80,000 clones, with about 88% observed a single time. The sample was peripheral blood. The receptors were gathered from a human donor in a cohort sampled during active COVID-19. Each CDR3 is given with its conserved first and last residue. D genes are given only for firm matches. Rows may omit the clone size; those that give it use once, few, many or a size class.

clone_size: NA
j_call: TRBJ2-2
v_call: TRBV10-3
d_call: TRBD2
cdr3_aa: CAISEDGLAGNPNTGELFF
cdr3_nt: TGTGCCATCAGTGAAGATGGACTAGCGGGTAATCCGAACACCGGGGAGCTGTTTTTT

clone_size: NA
j_call: TRBJ1-1
v_call: TRBV24-1
d_call: TRBD1
cdr3_aa: CATSDAGGVATEAFF
cdr3_nt: TGTGCCACCAGTGATGCAGGGGGTGTCGCGACTGAAGCTTTCTTT

clone_size: NA
j_call: TRBJ2-1
v_call: TRBV2
d_call: TRBD2
cdr3_aa: CASNVAGVTYNEQFF
cdr3_nt: TGTGCCAGCAACGTAGCGGGAGTAACCTACAATGAGCAGTTCTTC

clone_size: NA
j_call: TRBJ2-7
v_call: TRBV20-1
d_call: NA
cdr3_aa: CSASHISYEQYF
cdr3_nt: TGCAGTGCTAGTCACATATCCTACGAGCAGTACTTC

clone_size: NA
j_call: TRBJ2-2
v_call: TRBV2
d_call: NA
cdr3_aa: CASSAAGAGELFF
cdr3_nt: TGTGCCAGCTCGGCGGCAGGGGCCGGGGAGCTGTTTTTT

clone_size: NA
j_call: TRBJ2-1
v_call: TRBV28
d_call: TRBD2
cdr3_aa: CASSLYSGRSLGEQFF
cdr3_nt: TGTGCCAGCAGTTTATATAGCGGGAGGTCATTGGGAGAGCAGTTCTTC

clone_size: NA
j_call: TRBJ2-3
v_call: TRBV6-2/TRBV6-3
d_call: NA
cdr3_aa: CASSYSYRERTDTQYF
cdr3_nt: TGTGCCAGCAGTTACTCGTACAGGGAACGCACAGATACGCAGTATTTT

clone_size: NA
j_call: TRBJ2-7
v_call: TRBV30
d_call: TRBD1
cdr3_aa: CAWSVGGTGSYEQYF
cdr3_nt: TGTGCCTGGAGTGTAGGGGGGACAGGGTCCTACGAGCAGTACTTC

clone_size: NA
j_call: TRBJ2-5
v_call: TRBV29-1
d_call: TRBD1
cdr3_aa: CSVTGTGGETQYF
cdr3_nt: TGCAGCGTTACAGGGACAGGGGGAGAGACCCAGTACTTC

clone_size: NA
j_call: TRBJ1-5
v_call: TRBV6-5
d_call: NA
cdr3_aa: CASSWQASNQPQHF
cdr3_nt: TGTGCCAGCAGTTGGCAGGCAAGCAATCAGCCCCAGCATTTT

clone_size: NA
j_call: TRBJ2-7
v_call: TRBV10-3
d_call: NA
cdr3_aa: CAISVAERYEQYF
cdr3_nt: TGTGCCATCAGTGTAGCGGAAAGGTACGAGCAGTACTTC

clone_size: few
j_call: TRBJ1-1
v_call: TRBV3-1/TRBV3-2
d_call: TRBD1
cdr3_aa: CASSRQGASEAFF
cdr3_nt: TGTGCCAGCAGCCGTCAGGGGGCCTCTGAAGCTTTCTTT

clone_size: NA
j_call: TRBJ1-2
v_call: TRBV30
d_call: TRBD1
cdr3_aa: CARSVKGAYGYTF
cdr3_nt: TGTGCCCGTTCCGTCAAGGGGGCGTACGGCTACACCTTC

clone_size: few
j_call: TRBJ2-3
v_call: TRBV25-1
d_call: TRBD1
cdr3_aa: CASSGSGTGGTDTQYF
cdr3_nt: TGTGCCAGCAGTGGATCCGGGACAGGGGGCACAGATACGCAGTATTTT

clone_size: once
j_call: TRBJ2-7
v_call: TRBV15
d_call: NA
cdr3_aa: CATSRDGTFARGEQYF
cdr3_nt: TGTGCCACCAGCAGAGATGGAACCTTTGCCCGCGGGGAGCAGTACTTC

clone_size: NA
j_call: TRBJ2-3
v_call: TRBV7-6
d_call: NA
cdr3_aa: CASSLGITSLTDTQYF
cdr3_nt: TGTGCCAGCAGCCTAGGGATTACTAGTCTGACAGATACGCAGTATTTT

clone_size: NA
j_call: TRBJ1-2
v_call: TRBV5-1
d_call: TRBD1
cdr3_aa: CASSEVQGGGYTF
cdr3_nt: TGCGCCAGCAGCGAGGTCCAGGGGGGTGGCTACACCTTC

clone_size: NA
j_call: TRBJ2-5
v_call: TRBV3-1/TRBV3-2
d_call: TRBD2
cdr3_aa: CASSRRLAGGRETQYF
cdr3_nt: TGTGCCAGCAGCCGGAGACTAGCGGGAGGTCGGGAGACCCAGTACTTC

clone_size: NA
j_call: TRBJ1-6
v_call: TRBV19
d_call: NA
cdr3_aa: CASSLGNNSPLHF
cdr3_nt: TGTGCCAGTAGTCTGGGCAATAATTCACCCCTCCACTTT

clone_size: NA
j_call: TRBJ2-2
v_call: TRBV6-5
d_call: NA
cdr3_aa: CASNARENTGELFF
cdr3_nt: TGTGCCAGCAATGCGAGGGAGAACACCGGGGAGCTGTTTTTT

clone_size: once
j_call: TRBJ1-3
v_call: TRBV2
d_call: TRBD1
cdr3_aa: CASSGDSSGNTIYF
cdr3_nt: TGTGCCAGCAGTGGGGACAGCTCTGGAAACACCATATATTTT

clone_size: NA
j_call: TRBJ2-2
v_call: TRBV2
d_call: TRBD2
cdr3_aa: CASLKDAGANTGELFF
cdr3_nt: TGTGCCAGCCTAAAGGATGCGGGGGCGAACACCGGGGAGCTGTTTTTT

clone_size: NA
j_call: TRBJ2-1
v_call: TRBV29-1
d_call: TRBD1
cdr3_aa: CSVKIGTGNDEQFF
cdr3_nt: TGCAGCGTAAAGATAGGGACAGGGAACGATGAGCAGTTCTTC

clone_size: NA
j_call: TRBJ2-5
v_call: TRBV5-1
d_call: TRBD2
cdr3_aa: CASNTGLAGAGTQYF
cdr3_nt: TGCGCCAGCAATACCGGACTAGCGGGGGCGGGGACCCAGTACTTC

clone_size: NA
j_call: TRBJ2-3
v_call: TRBV25-1
d_call: NA
cdr3_aa: CASSEYVASTDTQYF
cdr3_nt: TGTGCCAGCAGTGAATATGTGGCTAGCACAGATACGCAGTATTTT

clone_size: NA
j_call: TRBJ1-1
v_call: TRBV2
d_call: NA
cdr3_aa: CASRLGLGNTEAFF
cdr3_nt: TGTGCCAGCAGATTGGGGCTGGGGAACACTGAAGCTTTCTTT

clone_size: NA
j_call: TRBJ1-5
v_call: TRBV3-1/TRBV3-2
d_call: NA
cdr3_aa: CASSLGGANQPQHF
cdr3_nt: TGTGCCAGCAGCTTAGGAGGCGCAAATCAGCCCCAGCATTTT

clone_size: NA
j_call: TRBJ1-1
v_call: TRBV7-2
d_call: NA
cdr3_aa: CASSLEPVYTEAFF
cdr3_nt: TGTGCCAGCAGCTTAGAACCGGTATACACTGAAGCTTTCTTT

clone_size: NA
j_call: TRBJ1-4
v_call: TRBV19
d_call: TRBD1
cdr3_aa: CASRRTGPNEKLFF
cdr3_nt: TGTGCCAGTAGGCGGACAGGGCCTAATGAAAAACTGTTTTTT

clone_size: NA
j_call: TRBJ2-7
v_call: TRBV5-6
d_call: NA
cdr3_aa: CASSFADSYEQYF
cdr3_nt: TGTGCCAGCAGCTTTGCAGACTCCTACGAGCAGTACTTC

clone_size: NA
j_call: TRBJ2-5
v_call: TRBV7-3
d_call: TRBD2
cdr3_aa: CASSLSGSGGEETQYF
cdr3_nt: TGTGCCAGCAGCCTCAGTGGTAGCGGGGGGGAAGAGACCCAGTACTTC

clone_size: NA
j_call: TRBJ2-5
v_call: TRBV5-4
d_call: NA
cdr3_aa: CASSLPSGLQETQYF
cdr3_nt: TGTGCCAGCAGCCTGCCCTCGGGGTTACAAGAGACCCAGTACTTC

clone_size: NA
j_call: TRBJ1-4
v_call: TRBV3-1/TRBV3-2
d_call: NA
cdr3_aa: CASSQGANEKLFF
cdr3_nt: TGTGCCAGCAGCCAGGGAGCTAATGAAAAACTGTTTTTT

clone_size: NA
j_call: TRBJ2-3
v_call: TRBV28
d_call: TRBD2
cdr3_aa: CASSDRSGREIDTQYF
cdr3_nt: TGTGCCAGCAGTGACCGTAGCGGGAGGGAGATTGATACGCAGTATTTT

clone_size: NA
j_call: TRBJ1-1
v_call: TRBV19
d_call: TRBD1
cdr3_aa: CASSQGVYTEAFF
cdr3_nt: TGTGCCAGTAGCCAGGGGGTATACACTGAAGCTTTCTTT

clone_size: NA
j_call: TRBJ2-7
v_call: TRBV6-5
d_call: TRBD2
cdr3_aa: CASSRTSGGLYF
cdr3_nt: TGTGCCAGCAGCCGGACTAGCGGGGGGCTGTACTTC

clone_size: NA
j_call: TRBJ1-6
v_call: TRBV5-1
d_call: NA
cdr3_aa: CASSLGQAYNSPLHF
cdr3_nt: TGCGCCAGCAGCTTGGGGCAGGCGTACAATTCACCCCTCCACTTT

clone_size: NA
j_call: TRBJ1-6
v_call: TRBV5-1
d_call: NA
cdr3_aa: CASSYVTGSSYNSPLHF
cdr3_nt: TGCGCCAGCAGCTACGTAACAGGGAGCTCCTATAATTCACCCCTCCACTTT

clone_size: once
j_call: TRBJ2-3
v_call: TRBV5-1
d_call: NA
cdr3_aa: CASSRIGTGFSDTQYF
cdr3_nt: TGCGCCAGCAGCCGGATCGGTACAGGGTTTTCAGATACGCAGTATTTT

clone_size: NA
j_call: TRBJ1-1
v_call: TRBV11-2
d_call: NA
cdr3_aa: CASSLERGLNTEAFF
cdr3_nt: TGTGCCAGCAGCTTAGAAAGGGGCCTTAACACTGAAGCTTTCTTT

clone_size: NA
j_call: TRBJ2-1
v_call: TRBV11-3
d_call: NA
cdr3_aa: CASSLGRRATNNEQFF
cdr3_nt: TGTGCCAGCAGCTTAGGGCGCAGGGCTACCAACAATGAGCAGTTCTTC

clone_size: NA
j_call: TRBJ1-1
v_call: TRBV10-3
d_call: TRBD1
cdr3_aa: CAIRTGTGNTEAFF
cdr3_nt: TGTGCCATCAGAACCGGGACAGGTAACACTGAAGCTTTCTTT

clone_size: NA
j_call: TRBJ2-7
v_call: TRBV28
d_call: NA
cdr3_aa: CASSLSSYEQYF
cdr3_nt: TGTGCCAGCAGCCTGAGCTCCTACGAGCAGTACTTC

clone_size: NA
j_call: TRBJ2-2
v_call: TRBV18
d_call: TRBD2
cdr3_aa: CASSPTTSGSGAGELFF
cdr3_nt: TGTGCCAGCTCACCTACTACTAGCGGGAGTGGTGCCGGGGAGCTGTTTTTT

clone_size: NA
j_call: TRBJ1-4
v_call: TRBV27
d_call: NA
cdr3_aa: CASSLRGGYEKLFF
cdr3_nt: TGTGCCAGCAGTTTGAGGGGGGGTTATGAAAAACTGTTTTTT

clone_size: NA
j_call: TRBJ2-7
v_call: TRBV18
d_call: TRBD2
cdr3_aa: CASSPPTSGSPYEQYF
cdr3_nt: TGTGCCAGCTCACCGCCGACTAGCGGGAGCCCCTACGAGCAGTACTTC

clone_size: NA
j_call: TRBJ1-5
v_call: TRBV6-6
d_call: TRBD1
cdr3_aa: CASSSRGTGNQPQHF
cdr3_nt: TGTGCCAGCAGTTCCCGGGGGACAGGGAATCAGCCCCAGCATTTT

clone_size: NA
j_call: TRBJ1-4
v_call: TRBV27
d_call: NA
cdr3_aa: CASSLAGAGEKLFF
cdr3_nt: TGTGCCAGCAGTTTAGCGGGGGCAGGGGAAAAACTGTTTTTT

clone_size: NA
j_call: TRBJ2-3
v_call: TRBV6-6
d_call: NA
cdr3_aa: CASTERGTDTQYF
cdr3_nt: TGTGCCAGCACTGAGCGGGGCACAGATACGCAGTATTTT

clone_size: NA
j_call: TRBJ1-1
v_call: TRBV12-5
d_call: NA
cdr3_aa: CASGFPVTGRRNTEAFF
cdr3_nt: TGTGCTAGTGGTTTCCCGGTCACAGGGCGGAGGAACACTGAAGCTTTCTTT